The 18 T cell receptor beta chains below all came from one sample that was sequenced in a study of CD8 T cells in ankylosing spondylitis (dated by TCRdb to between 2016 and 2019). The method was 5' RACE. TCRdb shows the sequencer as Illumina HiSeq 2500. TCRdb cleaned the public reads at Q25 with fastp, built clones with MiXCR and kept in-frame beta chains. Records with the same CDR3 protein are collapsed into one entry carrying the most frequent genes and DNA. The sample yields some 130,000 distinct CDR3 sequences; more than 5.5% were counted once. Together, the top ten hold around 12% of the sample. Input material: blood, either unsorted or a sorted T cell fraction (not recorded which). The receptors were sampled from a female donor with ankylosing spondylitis or in good health (not recorded which).

This clonotype was found many times. The chain recombines TRBV27 with TRBJ1-2; maybe TRBD1 (6 bases). The CDR3 sequence is 15 residues long. The V and J ends lost 0 bases and 4 bases respectively, with 12 bases between them. The germline V gene has CDR1 MNHEY and CDR2 SMNVEV (reference sequence). CDR3 loop: CASSLSMGTSYGYTF. For the CDR3, the DNA is TGTGCCAGCAGTTTATCGATGGGGACAAGCTATGGCTACACCTTC.

This clonotype was counted many times. The CDR3 here is CASSPSLALRETQYF. The DNA for the CDR3 is TGTGCCAGCAGTCCGTCCCTAGCTCTCCGAGAGACCCAGTACTTC. This chain links TRBV28 with TRBJ2-5; possible D gene TRBD2, 5 bases. The germline CDR1 and CDR2 sequences are MDHEN and SYDVKM. V was cut by 5 bases and J by 4 bases, with 17 bases left in between. The CDR3 length is 15 residues.

The sample holds many counts of this clonotype. As DNA, the CDR3 is TGTGCCAGCAGCCCAACAGGTGTTTCGGGTACGCAGTATTTT. Its translation: CASSPTGVSGTQYF. This sequence joins TRBV7-8 and TRBJ2-3; D is perhaps TRBD1 (5 bases). CDR1 is SGHVS, CDR2 FQNEAQ, per germline. The CDR3 is made up of 14 amino acids. V dropped 5 bases and J dropped 8 bases, with 17 bases sitting between them.

Many counts were recorded for this clonotype. CDR3 region: CASSLGVDEQFF. The CDR3 DNA reads TGTGCCAGCAGCTTAGGGGTAGATGAGCAGTTCTTC. The genes are TRBV5-5 and TRBJ2-1; possibly TRBD1 for D (5 bases). This CDR3 comprises 12 residues. V lost 2 bases, J lost 8 bases, and 8 bases lay in between. CDR1 SGHKS and CDR2 YYEKEE come from the germline V gene (reference sequence).

This clonotype showed up many times. V gene TRBV4-1 combines with J gene TRBJ1-3; D not certain. V was cut by 0 bases and J by 0 bases, with 6 bases left in between. The CDR3 is 15 residues long. Germline values: CDR1 MGHRA, CDR2 YSYEKL. The CDR3 is CASSQEDASGNTIYF. The CDR3 coding sequence is TGCGCCAGCAGCCAAGAGGACGCCTCTGGAAACACCATATATTTT.

This clonotype was counted ten times or more. The chain joins TRBV15 to TRBJ2-2; D perhaps matches TRBD1 (7 bases). CDR3 length: 15 residues. Germline V lookup: CDR1 LNHNV, CDR2 YYDKDF (reference sequence). V dropped 8 bases and J dropped 4 bases, with 17 bases sitting between them. The CDR3 protein is CATGQGGRSTGELFF. CDR3 nucleotides: TGTGCCACCGGGCAGGGGGGCCGAAGCACCGGGGAGCTGTTTTTT.

This clonotype was seen many times. The chain joins TRBV6-5 to TRBJ2-3; TRBD2 agrees at 8 bases. Germline values: CDR1 MNHEY, CDR2 SVGAGI. The trim removed 2 bases at V and 6 bases at J, leaving 13 bases unmatched. The CDR3 runs to 17 residues. CDR3 in amino acids: CASSYQSGRGARDTQYF. The CDR3 nucleotides are TGTGCCAGCAGTTACCAATCCGGGCGGGGGGCCCGGGATACGCAGTATTTT.

This clonotype was seen ten or more times. The chain combines TRBV7-2 with TRBJ2-3; D unresolved. Germline V CDR1 and CDR2: SGHTA, FQGNSA. The CDR3 has 12 amino acids. Trimming took off 3 bases at V and 4 bases at J, with 5 bases between the two ends. The CDR3 region has the DNA TGTGCCAGCAGCTTTGTCTCAGATACGCAGTATTTT. Translation gives CASSFVSDTQYF.

This clonotype was detected ten times or more. The chain combines TRBV28 with TRBJ1-5; a possible D gene is TRBD1 (5 bases). Trimming shortened V by 7 bases and J by 2 bases, and 15 bases separated the two germline ends. This CDR3 comprises 15 residues. Germline CDR1 MDHEN, CDR2 SYDVKM. This CDR3 is CASNSGGTGNQPQHF. The CDR3 DNA follows: TGTGCCAGCAATTCTGGGGGAACGGGCAATCAGCCCCAGCATTTT. The full variable domain, with the rest looked up from reference TRBV28 and TRBJ1-5, is DVKVTQSSRYLVKRTGEKVFLECVQDMDHENMFWYRQDPGLGLRLIYFSYDVKMKEKGDIPEGYSVSREKKERFSLILESASTNQTSMYLCASNSGGTGNQPQHFGDGTRLSIL.

This clonotype occurred many times. The chain couples TRBV5-1 to TRBJ2-2, with 9 nucleotides matching TRBD1. The CDR3 has 14 residues. The V segment lost 1 base and the J segment 7 bases; nucleotides outside the gene matches: 2. CDR1 and CDR2 (germline): SGHRS, YFSETQ. DNA of the CDR3: TGCGCCAGCAGCTTGACAGGGGGCAGCGGGGAGCTGTTTTTT. It translates to CASSLTGGSGELFF.

This clonotype was observed many times. This rearrangement joins TRBV19 to TRBJ1-1, with TRBD1 identical over 7 bases. Germline V gene data show CDR1 as LNHDA and CDR2 as SQIVND (reference sequence). Losses at the gene ends were 2 bases for V and 0 bases for J; bases not matched to a gene: 3. The CDR3 runs 15 residues. CDR3 loop: CASSIPDRLNTEAFF. CDR3 sequence (DNA): TGTGCCAGTAGTATACCGGACAGGTTGAACACTGAAGCTTTCTTT.

This clonotype was counted at least ten times. The V and J genes are TRBV3-1 and TRBJ2-7; the D gene is possibly TRBD2 (6 bases). Looked up from germline, CDR1 is LGHDT and CDR2 is YNNKEL (reference sequence). The length of the CDR3 is 17 residues. V lost 4 bases and J 0 bases, leaving 19 bases between the germline ends. As DNA, the CDR3 is TGTGCCAGCAGCCCCCGAACGCGGGACTGTCCCTCCTACGAGCAGTACTTC. Translated, it gives CASSPRTRDCPSYEQYF.

This clonotype occurred many times. This sequence joins TRBV7-2 and TRBJ2-7; unclear D gene. CDR1 SGHTA and CDR2 FQGNSA come from the germline V gene. This CDR3 contains 14 residues. The ends were cut back, 2 bases at V and 0 bases at J, with 8 bases in the middle. CDR3 sequence: CASSLTYNSYEQYF. As DNA, the CDR3 is TGTGCCAGCAGCTTAACCTACAACTCCTACGAGCAGTACTTC.

This clonotype has at least ten counts. The J gene is TRBJ2-5, the V gene TRBV12-3 or TRBV12-4, with TRBD1 as a possible D gene (6 bases). The CDR3 loop spans 14 amino acids. The germline V and J ends were trimmed by 4 bases and 2 bases, with 11 bases remaining between them. CDR3 nucleotides: TGTGCCAGCAGTTATCAGGGGCAGCAAGAGACCCAGTACTTC. It codes for CASSYQGQQETQYF.

The chain recombines TRBV7-2 with TRBJ2-7; the D gene could be TRBD1 or TRBD2 (5 bases each). V shed 2 bases and J shed 3 bases, with 14 bases lying between them. CDR3 length equals 15 residues. Germline values: CDR1 SGHTA, CDR2 FQGNSA. Here the CDR3 reads CASSLMVGTHYEQYF. DNA of the CDR3: TGTGCCAGCAGCTTAATGGTCGGGACCCACTACGAGCAGTACTTC.

This clonotype was picked up many times. This chain links TRBV5-1 with TRBJ2-7, with TRBD1 matching over 7 bases. The CDR3 runs 14 residues. Trimming at V came to 0 bases and at J to 3 bases, leaving 3 bases not matched to a gene. Germline assignment: CDR1 SGHRS and CDR2 YFSETQ. DNA of the CDR3: TGCGCCAGCAGCTTGGGACAGGGAATCTACGAGCAGTACTTC. Translating it yields CASSLGQGIYEQYF.

This clonotype came up many times. The chain uses TRBV14 and TRBJ1-5; D is perhaps TRBD1 (6 bases). Trimming pared 6 bases from V and 2 bases from J, leaving 14 bases between. Germline-derived CDR1 and CDR2 are SGHDN and FVKESK. The CDR3 loop spans 15 amino acids. CDR3 protein: CASRRGGAGNQPQHF. The CDR3 bases are TGTGCCAGCAGACGCGGGGGGGCTGGCAATCAGCCCCAGCATTTT.

This clonotype was counted ten times or more. The rearrangement joins TRBV5-1 to TRBJ2-1; 13 positions match TRBD2. V was pared by 3 bases and J by 2 bases, with 8 bases of the junction left unmatched. CDR1 is SGHRS, CDR2 YFSETQ, per germline. The CDR3 covers 18 residues. For the CDR3, the DNA is TGCGCCAGCAGCTGGGACACGGGACTAGCGGGGACCTACAATGAGCAGTTCTTC. It is translated as CASSWDTGLAGTYNEQFF.